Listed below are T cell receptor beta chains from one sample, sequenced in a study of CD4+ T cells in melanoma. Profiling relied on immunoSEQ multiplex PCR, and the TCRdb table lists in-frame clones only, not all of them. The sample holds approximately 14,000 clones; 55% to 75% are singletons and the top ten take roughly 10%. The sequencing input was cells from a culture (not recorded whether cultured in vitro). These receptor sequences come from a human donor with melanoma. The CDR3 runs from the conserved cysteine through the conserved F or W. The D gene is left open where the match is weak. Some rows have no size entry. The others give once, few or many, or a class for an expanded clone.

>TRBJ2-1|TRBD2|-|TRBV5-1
TGCGCCAGCAGCTCTTTAGCGGGGGGGGACAATGAGCAGTTCTTC
CASSSLAGGDNEQFF
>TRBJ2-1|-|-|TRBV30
TGTGCCTGGAGTGCGCCAGAGGTCTCCTACAATGAGCAGTTCTTC
CAWSAPEVSYNEQFF
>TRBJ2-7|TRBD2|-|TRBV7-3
TGTGCCAGCAGCCCAAATCGGGCGGGGGAGAGTGAGCAGTACTTC
CASSPNRAGESEQYF
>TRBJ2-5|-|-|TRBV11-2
TGTGCCAGCACCTTCTCGGAGGGCGAGACCCAGTACTTC
CASTFSEGETQYF
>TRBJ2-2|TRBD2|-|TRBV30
TGTGCCTGGAGTGTTTGGGGGGGGGTCGCCGGGGAGCTGTTTTTT
CAWSVWGGVAGELFF
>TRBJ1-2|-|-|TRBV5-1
TGCGCCAGCAGCTTGGGGGGACCGTACCCGGGGCGCGATGGCTACACCTTC
CASSLGGPYPGRDGYTF
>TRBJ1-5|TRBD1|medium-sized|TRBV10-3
TGTGCCATCAGTGACTCGACAGGGTATCAGCCCCAGCATTTT
CAISDSTGYQPQHF
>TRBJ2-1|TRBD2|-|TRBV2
TGTGCCAGCAGGCAGACTAGCGGGGGGGCCCCTCGTCAGTTCTTC
CASRQTSGGAPRQFF
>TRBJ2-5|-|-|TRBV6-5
TGTGCCAGCAGTCGACAGGCCCAAGAGACCCAGTACTTC
CASSRQAQETQYF
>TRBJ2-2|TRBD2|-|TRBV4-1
TGCGCCAGCAGCCAAGTACTAGCGAAGAACACCGGGGAGCTGTTTTTT
CASSQVLAKNTGELFF
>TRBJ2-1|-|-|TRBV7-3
TGTGCCAGCAGCTTCTGGAGCGGGCATGAGCAGTTCTTC
CASSFWSGHEQFF
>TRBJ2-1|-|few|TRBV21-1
TGTGCCAGCAGCAAAGATACCCGGACAGACAGGGGGCAGTTCTTC
CASSKDTRTDRGQFF
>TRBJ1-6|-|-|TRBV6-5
TGTGCCAGCAGTTACGGTCAGAATAATTCACCCCTCCACTTT
CASSYGQNNSPLHF
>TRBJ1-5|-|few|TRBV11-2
TGTGCCAGCAGCTTAGAGATTAGCAATCAGCCCCAGCATTTT
CASSLEISNQPQHF
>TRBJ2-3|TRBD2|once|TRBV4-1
TGCGCCAGCAGCCAAATGGGACTAGCGGGGGGGACAGATACGCAGTATTTT
CASSQMGLAGGTDTQYF
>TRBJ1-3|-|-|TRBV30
TGTGCCTGGATCGGCCCATTTGGAAACACCATATATTTT
CAWIGPFGNTIYF
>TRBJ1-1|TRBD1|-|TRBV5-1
TGCGCCAGCAGCCCTTGGGGGACAGGGGAAAAGAACACTGAAGCTTTCTTT
CASSPWGTGEKNTEAFF
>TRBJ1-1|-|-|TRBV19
TGTGCCAGTAGTCCCCTGGACAGGAACACTGAAGCTTTCTTT
CASSPLDRNTEAFF
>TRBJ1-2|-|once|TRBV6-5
TGTGCCAGCAGTTCACAGGGATTTGGCTATGGCTACACCTTC
CASSSQGFGYGYTF
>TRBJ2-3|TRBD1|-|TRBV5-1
TGCGCCAGCGGCCGACAGGGGAGCACAGATACGCAGTATTTT
CASGRQGSTDTQYF
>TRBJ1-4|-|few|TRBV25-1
TGTGCCAGCAGTGAGGGGCACATTAATGAAAAACTGTTTTTT
CASSEGHINEKLFF
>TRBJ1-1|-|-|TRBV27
TGTGCCAGCAGTTTGACAGGCAGAAGTAAAGCTTTCTTT
CASSLTGRSKAFF
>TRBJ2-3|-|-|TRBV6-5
TGTGCCAGCAGACGAAGTCCCTATAGCACAGATACGCAGTATTTT
CASRRSPYSTDTQYF
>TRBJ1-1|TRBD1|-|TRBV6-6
TGTGCCAGCCATCGGGACAGCCTTTTAATGAACACTGAAGCTTTCTTT
CASHRDSLLMNTEAFF
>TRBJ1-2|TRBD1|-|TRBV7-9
TGTGCCAGCAGCTTATCCCTCGGTAGGACAGGGACCAACTATGGCTACACCTTC
CASSLSLGRTGTNYGYTF
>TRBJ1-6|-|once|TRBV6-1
TGTGCCAGCAGTGAAGTCCGAGGGATTAATTCACCCCTCCACTTT
CASSEVRGINSPLHF
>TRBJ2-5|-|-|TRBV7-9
TGTGCCAGCAGCTTAACCACTCTAGCGCCGTCAGAAGGAGAGACCCAGTACTTC
CASSLTTLAPSEGETQYF
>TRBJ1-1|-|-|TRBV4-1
TGCGCCAGCAGCCACCTCAGTCGGGAGGCCCCGGAAGCTTTCTTT
CASSHLSREAPEAFF
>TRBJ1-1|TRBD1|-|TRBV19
TGTGCCAGCTCGACAGGGATCGGCGCTGAAGCTTTCTTT
CASSTGIGAEAFF
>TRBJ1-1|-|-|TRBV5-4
TGTGCCAGCAGCTCGAGGGACCTTCGCGGGAACACTGAAGCTTTCTTT
CASSSRDLRGNTEAFF
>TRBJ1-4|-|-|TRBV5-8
TGTGCCAGCAGCTCCGACCGGGGTAAAGAAAAACTGTTTTTT
CASSSDRGKEKLFF
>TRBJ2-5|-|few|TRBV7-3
TGTGCCAGCAGCCTGACCCCCTTCGGGGGAGAGACCCAGTACTTC
CASSLTPFGGETQYF
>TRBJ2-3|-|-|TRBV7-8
TGTGCCAGCAGCCCCCGCCGGACTAGCACAGATACGCAGTATTTT
CASSPRRTSTDTQYF
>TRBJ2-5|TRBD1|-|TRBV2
TGTGCCAGCAGTTGGGACAGGGATCAAGAGACCCAGTACTTC
CASSWDRDQETQYF
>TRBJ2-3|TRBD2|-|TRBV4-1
TGCGCCAGCAGCCCCTTAGTTAACGGACTAGCGGGGGAGGGTACGCAGTATTTT
CASSPLVNGLAGEGTQYF
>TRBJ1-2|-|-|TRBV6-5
TGTGCCAGCAGTTACTCGCCGCGAAATGGCTACACCTTC
CASSYSPRNGYTF
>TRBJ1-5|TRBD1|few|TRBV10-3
TGTGCCATCACCTACAGGGACAGACAATATAGCAATCAGCCCCAGCATTTT
CAITYRDRQYSNQPQHF
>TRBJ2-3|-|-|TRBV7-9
TGTGCCATCAACCCGATGGCAGATACGCAGTATTTT
CAINPMADTQYF
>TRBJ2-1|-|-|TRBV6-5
TGTGCCAGCACGGCGGGGGACACCTACAATGAGCAGTTCTTC
CASTAGDTYNEQFF
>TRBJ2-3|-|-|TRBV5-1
TGCGCCAGCAGCCTACTCGGGACGTCGGATACGCAGTATTTT
CASSLLGTSDTQYF